Listed here are 13 T cell receptor beta chains from one sample, sequenced in a study of regulatory T cells in long-lasting Graves disease. Time point reported: newly diagnosed GD, antithyroid drugs for less than 3 months. From PBMCs, RNA was extracted and then used to make the TCR library. Researchers made TCR beta libraries by using iRepertoire HTBI primers and running Arm-PCR on CDR3 regions. TCRdb reanalysed the multiplex PCR reads using MiXCR and keeps one entry per CDR3 protein. The sample has 300,000 to 400,000 distinct CDR3 sequences, 15% to 20% seen once; the top ten hold roughly 40%. The input for sequencing was peripheral blood mononuclear cells (PBMCs), taken at new diagnosis, from a patient treated with antithyroid drugs. These receptors came from a female donor with Graves disease.

This clonotype has at least ten counts. The V gene is TRBV6-1, the J gene TRBJ2-1, with 13 bases matching TRBD2. Trimming took 4 bases from V and 9 from J; bases not matched to a gene: 6. Germline loops: CDR1 MNHNS, CDR2 SASEGT. The CDR3 sequence is 15 residues long. CDR3 in DNA: TGTGCCAGCAGTGCTACTAGCGGGAGGGCCGTTGAGCAGTTCTTC. Protein product: CASSATSGRAVEQFF.

This clonotype was recorded many times. The chain combines TRBV28 with TRBJ2-5, with 7 bases that match TRBD1. CDR1 is MDHEN and CDR2 is SYDVKM in the germline V gene. The CDR3 extends over 13 amino acids. Unmatched junction bases numbered 7, after V lost 7 bases and J lost 5 bases. CDR3 region: CASTRQGTETQYF. As DNA, the CDR3 is TGTGCCAGCACCCGACAGGGTACGGAGACCCAGTACTTC.

Ten or more counts support this clonotype. The V and J genes are TRBV28 and TRBJ2-5, with D perhaps matching TRBD1 or TRBD2 (5 bases each). The CDR3 is 12 amino acids. Trimming took 3 bases from V and 5 from J, leaving 7 bases between them. CDR1 and CDR2 from the germline V gene are MDHEN and SYDVKM. CDR3 sequence reads: CASSFEGETQYF. Written as DNA, the CDR3 is TGTGCCAGCAGTTTTGAGGGGGAGACCCAGTACTTC.

The rearrangement links TRBV7-9 to TRBJ2-2, with TRBD1 matching 8 bases. The CDR3 has 16 residues. V shed 5 bases, J shed 7 bases, and the junction held 12 bases outside the gene matches. Germline V gives CDR1 SEHNR, CDR2 FQNEAQ (reference sequence). DNA of the CDR3: TGTGCCAGCAGCCCGGGACAGGAGAAACGGCTCGGGGAGCTGTTTTTT. Protein product: CASSPGQEKRLGELFF.

At least ten counts were recorded for this clonotype. The genes are TRBV11-2 and TRBJ1-2; D is undetermined. This CDR3 has 13 amino acids. Trimming removed 4 bases from V and 5 bases from J, with 11 bases in between. Germline CDR1 and CDR2: SGHAT and FQNNGV. In DNA form, the CDR3 reads TGTGCCAGCAGCTCCCGAGGGTCGTATGGCTACACCTTC. Amino acids: CASSSRGSYGYTF.

The table lists this clonotype with a count of one. The chain couples TRBV6-1 to TRBJ2-1; 13 positions match TRBD2. The CDR3 contains 17 residues. Germline lookup yields CDR1 MNHNS and CDR2 SASEGT. Trimming at V came to 6 bases and at J to 6 bases, leaving 11 bases not matched to a gene. CDR3: CASRNVGTSGNFNEQFF. The CDR3 DNA is TGTGCCAGCAGGAACGTCGGGACTAGCGGGAACTTCAATGAGCAGTTCTTC.

This clonotype has a handful of counts. The V call is TRBV20-1, the J call TRBJ2-5; 10 nucleotides agree with TRBD2. The CDR3 sequence is 16 residues long. The germline gives CDR1 DFQATT, CDR2 SNEGSKA (reference sequence). Losses at the gene ends were 1 base for V and 1 base for J; bases not matched to a gene: 6. In DNA, the CDR3 is TGCAGTGCTAGAGTCCTAGCGGGAGAAATCCAAGAGACCCAGTACTTC. It encodes CSARVLAGEIQETQYF.

This clonotype was counted at least ten times. This sequence joins TRBV27 and TRBJ1-2; possible D gene TRBD1, 6 bases. The CDR3 totals 15 residues. Germline V gives CDR1 MNHEY, CDR2 SMNVEV (reference sequence). Trimming shortened V by 1 base and J by 0 bases, and 9 bases separated the two germline ends. CDR3 in amino acids: CASSLWGGANYGYTF. The CDR3, as DNA: TGTGCCAGCAGTTTATGGGGGGGCGCTAACTATGGCTACACCTTC.

This clonotype was seen ten or more times. The chain is built from TRBV12-3 or TRBV12-4 and TRBJ2-4, with 8 bases aligning to TRBD1. The CDR3 totals 14 residues. J was trimmed by 6 bases and V by 2 bases; bases with no gene match: 3. The CDR3 protein is CASSLSGGGNIQYF. CDR3 coding DNA: TGTGCCAGCAGTTTATCAGGGGGCGGAAACATTCAGTACTTC.

In this sample, this clonotype turned up many times. The chain carries TRBV19 and TRBJ1-4, with TRBD1 identical over 10 bases. Trimming cost V 5 bases and J 8 bases; bases outside gene matches: 17. The CDR3 runs 18 residues. From germline, CDR1 is LNHDA and CDR2 SQIVND (reference sequence). The CDR3 region is CASSPRTGGNPVREKLFF. The CDR3 nucleotides read TGTGCCAGTAGTCCCCGGACAGGGGGTAACCCGGTGCGGGAAAAACTGTTTTTT.

The V call is TRBV10-3, the J call TRBJ2-7; 11 nucleotides line up with TRBD1. J was trimmed by 5 bases and V by 6 bases; bases with no gene match: 3. Germline V gene data show CDR1 as ENHRY and CDR2 as SYGVKD. The CDR3 spans 13 residues. The CDR3 DNA sequence: TGTGCCATCAGGGGGACAGGGGGTAACGAGCAGTACTTC. It is translated as CAIRGTGGNEQYF.

Only a few counts were recorded for this clonotype. V is TRBV18 and J is TRBJ2-1; a weak D match, TRBD1 (8 bases). The germline V and J ends were trimmed by 8 bases and 5 bases, with 13 bases remaining between them. The CDR3 consists of 13 residues. Per germline, CDR1 KGHSH and CDR2 LQKENI. The CDR3 region is CASDRGGHNEQFF. The CDR3 DNA follows: TGTGCCAGCGACAGGGGAGGGCACAATGAGCAGTTCTTC.

This clonotype appeared many times. The rearrangement joins TRBV7-9 to TRBJ2-7; TRBD2 agrees at 8 bases. This CDR3 spans 15 amino acids. Germline CDR1 and CDR2: SEHNR and FQNEAQ (reference sequence). The ends lost 3 bases at V and 0 bases at J; junction bases unmatched: 4. The CDR3 spells CASSFTGRDSYEQYF. CDR3 DNA: TGTGCCAGCAGCTTTACCGGGAGGGACTCCTACGAGCAGTACTTC. Full variable domain (remainder filled in from reference TRBV7-9 and TRBJ2-7): DTGVSQNPRHKITKRGQNVTFRCDPISEHNRLYWYRQTLGQGPEFLTYFQNEAQLEKSRLLSDRFSAERPKGSFSTLEIQRTEQGDSAMYLCASSFTGRDSYEQYFGPGTRLTVT.